The 3 T cell receptor beta chains reported below all come from one sample, sequenced in a study of T cell repertoires in cytomegalovirus infection. The antigens these receptors bind are not known. Via MiXCR, TCRdb re-called the reads, giving one row per CDR3 protein. The sample consists of some 480,000 distinct CDR3 sequences, around 30% of them appearing once. Specimen: cultured PBMCs, collected from culture after CMV antigen stimulation. Receptors originate from a human donor in good health (CMV status not recorded). Some clones in this sample may be carry-over from other donors' samples.

The chain has TRBV7-2 and TRBJ2-3; D tentatively fits TRBD1 or TRBD2 (5 bases each). In germline, CDR1 is SGHTA, CDR2 FQGNSA. This CDR3 is 16 amino acids long. V dropped 5 bases and J dropped 2 bases, with 17 bases sitting between them. Written as DNA, the CDR3 is TGTGCCAGCAGCGCGTCGGGGACGCCCTTCACAGATACGCAGTATTTT. The encoded protein is CASSASGTPFTDTQYF.

The table lists this clonotype with a few counts. V gene TRBV6-5 combines with J gene TRBJ2-2, with 14 bases aligning to TRBD2. This CDR3 comprises 18 residues. Germline V gene sequence: CDR1 MNHEY, CDR2 SVGAGI. The V segment lost 5 bases and the J segment 5 bases; nucleotides outside the gene matches: 10. This chain's CDR3 is CASSTVGLAGGLTGELFF. CDR3 in DNA: TGTGCCAGCAGTACCGTTGGACTAGCGGGAGGCCTGACCGGGGAGCTGTTTTTT.

This chain connects TRBV27 to TRBJ2-7; the D is unclear. V was cut by 3 bases and J by 2 bases, with 8 bases left in between. This CDR3 contains 13 residues. Germline-derived CDR1 and CDR2 are MNHEY and SMNVEV (reference sequence). The CDR3 region has the DNA TGTGCCAGCAGTTTTCGAGGAACCTACGAGCAGTACGTC. Encoded protein: CASSFRGTYEQYV.